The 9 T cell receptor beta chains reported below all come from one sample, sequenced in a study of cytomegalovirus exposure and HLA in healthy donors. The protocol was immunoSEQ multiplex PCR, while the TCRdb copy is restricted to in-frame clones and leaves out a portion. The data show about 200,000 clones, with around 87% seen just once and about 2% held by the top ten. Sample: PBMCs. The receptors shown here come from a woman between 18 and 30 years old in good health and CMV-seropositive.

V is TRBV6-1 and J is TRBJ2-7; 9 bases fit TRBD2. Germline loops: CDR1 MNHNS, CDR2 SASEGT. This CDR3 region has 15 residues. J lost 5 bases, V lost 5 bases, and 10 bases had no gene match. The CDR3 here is CASSRFTSGYNEQYF. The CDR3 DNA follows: TGTGCCAGCAGTCGATTTACTAGCGGGTACAACGAGCAGTACTTC.

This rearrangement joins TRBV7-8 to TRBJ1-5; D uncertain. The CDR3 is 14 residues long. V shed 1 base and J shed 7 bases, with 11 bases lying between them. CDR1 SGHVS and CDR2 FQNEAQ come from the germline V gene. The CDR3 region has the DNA TGTGCCAGCAGCTTAGGCCGGGGTGCGCAGCCCCAGCATTTT. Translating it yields CASSLGRGAQPQHF.

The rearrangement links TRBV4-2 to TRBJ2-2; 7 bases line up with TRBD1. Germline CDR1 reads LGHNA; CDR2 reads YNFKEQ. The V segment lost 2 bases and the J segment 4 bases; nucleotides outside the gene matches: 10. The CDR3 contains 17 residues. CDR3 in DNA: TGTGCCAGCAGCCAACCCCGCTACAGGGGTGGCACCGGGGAGCTGTTTTTT. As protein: CASSQPRYRGGTGELFF.

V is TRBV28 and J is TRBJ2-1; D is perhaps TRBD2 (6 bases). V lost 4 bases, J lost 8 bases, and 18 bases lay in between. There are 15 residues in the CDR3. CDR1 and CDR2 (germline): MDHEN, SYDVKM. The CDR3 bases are TGTGCCAGCAGTTCAGTCGGGAGCAATACCGATGAGCAGTTCTTC. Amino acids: CASSSVGSNTDEQFF. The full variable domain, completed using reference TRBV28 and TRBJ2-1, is DVKVTQSSRYLVKRTGEKVFLECVQDMDHENMFWYRQDPGLGLRLIYFSYDVKMKEKGDIPEGYSVSREKKERFSLILESASTNQTSMYLCASSSVGSNTDEQFFGPGTRLTVL.

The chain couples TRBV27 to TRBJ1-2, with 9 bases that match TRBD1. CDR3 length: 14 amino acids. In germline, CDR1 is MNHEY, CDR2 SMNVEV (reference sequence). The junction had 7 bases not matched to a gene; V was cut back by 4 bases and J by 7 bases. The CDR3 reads CASSSRTGVGGYTF. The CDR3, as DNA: TGTGCCAGCAGTTCCCGGACAGGGGTGGGTGGCTACACCTTC.

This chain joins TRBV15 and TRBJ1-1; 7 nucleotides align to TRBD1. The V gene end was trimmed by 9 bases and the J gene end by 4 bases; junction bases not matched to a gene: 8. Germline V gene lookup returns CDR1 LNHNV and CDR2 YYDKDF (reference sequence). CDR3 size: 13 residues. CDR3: CATAQGIGTEAFF. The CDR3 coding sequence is TGTGCCACGGCACAGGGGATCGGCACTGAAGCTTTCTTT.

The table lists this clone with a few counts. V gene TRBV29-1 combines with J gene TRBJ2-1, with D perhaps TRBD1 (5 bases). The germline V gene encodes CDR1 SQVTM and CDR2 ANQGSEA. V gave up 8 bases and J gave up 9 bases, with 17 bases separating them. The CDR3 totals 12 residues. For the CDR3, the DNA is TGCAGCCTACGCCAGGGAACCGGTGAGCAGTTCTTC. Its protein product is CSLRQGTGEQFF.

CDR3 DNA sequence: TGCAGCGTTGGAAAGCGGCTGGAGCAGTTCTTC. Translation gives CSVGKRLEQFF. The J gene is TRBJ2-1, the V gene TRBV29-1, with D tentatively TRBD2 (5 bases). CDR1 and CDR2 (germline): SQVTM, ANQGSEA. The CDR3 has 11 amino acids. V was trimmed by 4 bases and J by 10 bases, leaving 11 bases between them.

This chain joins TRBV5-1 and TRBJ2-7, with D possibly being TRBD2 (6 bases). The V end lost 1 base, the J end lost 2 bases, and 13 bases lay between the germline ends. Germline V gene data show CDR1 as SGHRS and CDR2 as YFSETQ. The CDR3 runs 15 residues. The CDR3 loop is CASSLLGGYTYEQYF. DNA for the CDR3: TGCGCCAGCAGCTTGTTGGGGGGATACACCTACGAGCAGTACTTC.